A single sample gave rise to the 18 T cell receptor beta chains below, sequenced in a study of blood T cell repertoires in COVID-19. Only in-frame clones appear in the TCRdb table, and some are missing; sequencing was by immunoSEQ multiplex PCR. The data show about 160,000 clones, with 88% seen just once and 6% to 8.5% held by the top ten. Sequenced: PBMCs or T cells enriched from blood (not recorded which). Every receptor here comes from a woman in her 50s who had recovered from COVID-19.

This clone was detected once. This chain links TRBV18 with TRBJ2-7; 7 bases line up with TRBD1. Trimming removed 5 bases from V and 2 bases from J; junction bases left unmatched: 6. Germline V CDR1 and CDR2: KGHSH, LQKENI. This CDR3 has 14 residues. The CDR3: CASSAGQDTYEQYF. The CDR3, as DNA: TGTGCCAGCTCAGCCGGACAGGATACCTACGAGCAGTACTTC. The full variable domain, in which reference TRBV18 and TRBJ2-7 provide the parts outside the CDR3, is NAGVMQNPRHLVRRRGQEARLRCSPMKGHSHVYWYRQLPEEGLKFMVYLQKENIIDESGMPKERFSAEFPKEGPSILRIQQVVRGDSAAYFCASSAGQDTYEQYFGPGTRLTVT.

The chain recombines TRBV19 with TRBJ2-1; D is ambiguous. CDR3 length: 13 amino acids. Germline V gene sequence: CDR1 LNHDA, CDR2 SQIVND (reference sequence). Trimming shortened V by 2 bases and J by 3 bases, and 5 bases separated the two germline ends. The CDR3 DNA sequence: TGTGCCAGTAGTATAACTATCTACAATGAGCAGTTCTTC. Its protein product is CASSITIYNEQFF.

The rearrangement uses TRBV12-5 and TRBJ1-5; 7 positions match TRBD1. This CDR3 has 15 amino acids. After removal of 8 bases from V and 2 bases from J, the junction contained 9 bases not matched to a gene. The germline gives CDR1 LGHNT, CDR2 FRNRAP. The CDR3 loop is CASSPQGFGNQPQHF. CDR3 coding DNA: TGTGCTAGTTCTCCACAGGGGTTTGGCAATCAGCCCCAGCATTTT.

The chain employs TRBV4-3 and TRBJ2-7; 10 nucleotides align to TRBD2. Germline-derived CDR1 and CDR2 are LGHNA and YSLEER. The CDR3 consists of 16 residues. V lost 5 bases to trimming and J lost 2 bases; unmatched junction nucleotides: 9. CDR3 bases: TGCGCCAGCAGCGGTTCACTAGCGGGGACCACCTACGAGCAGTACTTC. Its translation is CASSGSLAGTTYEQYF.

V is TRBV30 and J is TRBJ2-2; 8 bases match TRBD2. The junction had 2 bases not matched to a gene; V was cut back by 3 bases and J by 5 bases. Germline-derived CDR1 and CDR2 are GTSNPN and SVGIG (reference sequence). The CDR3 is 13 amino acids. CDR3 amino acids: CAWRGTRTGELFF. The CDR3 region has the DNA TGTGCCTGGAGGGGGACTAGGACCGGGGAGCTGTTTTTT.

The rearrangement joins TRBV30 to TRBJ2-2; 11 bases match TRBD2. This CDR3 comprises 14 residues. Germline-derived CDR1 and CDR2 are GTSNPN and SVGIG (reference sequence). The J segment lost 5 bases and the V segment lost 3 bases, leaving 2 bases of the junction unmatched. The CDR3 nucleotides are TGTGCCTGGAGACTAGCGGGGGAGACCGGGGAGCTGTTTTTT. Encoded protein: CAWRLAGETGELFF.

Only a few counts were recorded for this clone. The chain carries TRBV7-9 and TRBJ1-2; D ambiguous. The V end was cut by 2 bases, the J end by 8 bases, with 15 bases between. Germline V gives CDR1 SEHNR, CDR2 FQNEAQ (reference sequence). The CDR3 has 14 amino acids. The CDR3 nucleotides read TGTGCCAGCAGCTTATTATTGATGGGCAACGGCTACACCTTC. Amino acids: CASSLLLMGNGYTF.

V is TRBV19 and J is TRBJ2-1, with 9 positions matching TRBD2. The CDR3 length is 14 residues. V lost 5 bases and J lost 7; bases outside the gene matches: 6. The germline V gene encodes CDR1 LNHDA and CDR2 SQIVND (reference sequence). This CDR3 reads CASSVSGGPNEQFF. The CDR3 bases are TGTGCCAGTAGTGTAAGCGGGGGGCCGAATGAGCAGTTCTTC.

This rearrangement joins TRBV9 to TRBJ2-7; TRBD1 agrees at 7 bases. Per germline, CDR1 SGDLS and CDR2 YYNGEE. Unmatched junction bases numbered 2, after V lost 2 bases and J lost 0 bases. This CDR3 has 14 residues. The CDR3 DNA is TGTGCCAGCAGCGTTACAGGGGTCTCCTACGAGCAGTACTTC. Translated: CASSVTGVSYEQYF.

Written as DNA, the CDR3 is TGCGCCAGCAGCCAAGAATTGACAGTGTCTGGGGCCAACGTCCTGACTTTC. This codes for CASSQELTVSGANVLTF. The chain links TRBV4-1 to TRBJ2-6; the D gene is possibly TRBD1 (5 bases). This CDR3 comprises 17 residues. V was shortened by 0 bases and J by 1 base, with 10 bases between the two germline ends. CDR1 and CDR2 from the germline V gene are MGHRA and YSYEKL.

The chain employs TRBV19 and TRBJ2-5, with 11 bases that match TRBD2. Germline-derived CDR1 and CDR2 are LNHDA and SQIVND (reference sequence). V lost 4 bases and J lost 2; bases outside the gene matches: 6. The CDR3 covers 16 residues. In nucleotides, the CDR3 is TGTGCCAGTAGTACGCATAGCGGGGGGGGTCAAGAGACCCAGTACTTC. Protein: CASSTHSGGGQETQYF. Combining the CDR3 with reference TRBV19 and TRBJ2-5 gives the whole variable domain DGGITQSPKYLFRKEGQNVTLSCEQNLNHDAMYWYRQDPGQGLRLIYYSQIVNDFQKGDIAEGYSVSREKKESFPLTVTSAQKNPTAFYLCASSTHSGGGQETQYFGPGTRLLVL.

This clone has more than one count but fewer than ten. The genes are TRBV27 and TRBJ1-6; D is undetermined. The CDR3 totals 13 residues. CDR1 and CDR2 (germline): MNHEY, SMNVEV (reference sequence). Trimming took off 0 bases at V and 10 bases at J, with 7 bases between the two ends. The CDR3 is CASSLSEESPLHF. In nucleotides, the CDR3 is TGTGCCAGCAGTTTATCGGAGGAGTCACCCCTCCACTTT.

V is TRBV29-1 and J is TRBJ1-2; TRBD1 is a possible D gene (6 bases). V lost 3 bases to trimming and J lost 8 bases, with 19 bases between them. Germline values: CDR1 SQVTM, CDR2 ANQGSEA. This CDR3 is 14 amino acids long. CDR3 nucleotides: TGCAGCGTTGACGAGGAGGCAGGGGCGCGAGGCTACACCTTC. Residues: CSVDEEAGARGYTF.

CDR3 DNA sequence: TGTGCCAGCAGCTTACGAGGAGGGCTAGCTTTCTTT. Translation: CASSLRGGLAFF. J is TRBJ1-1 and V is TRBV7-2; no firm D call. The V end lost 2 bases, the J end lost 10 bases, and 11 bases lay between the germline ends. The CDR3 has 12 residues. In germline, CDR1 is SGHTA, CDR2 FQGNSA.

This chain's CDR3 is CASSLGDTRYEQYF. The DNA of the CDR3 is TGTGCCAGCAGCTTAGGCGACACCCGCTACGAGCAGTACTTC. The J gene is TRBJ2-7, the V gene TRBV7-2; D gene ambiguous. This CDR3 region has 14 residues. V gave up 1 base and J gave up 3 bases, with 10 bases separating them. CDR1 and CDR2 from the germline V gene are SGHTA and FQGNSA. Supplemented by reference TRBV7-2 and TRBJ2-7, the full variable domain reads GAGVSQSPSNKVTEKGKDVELRCDPISGHTALYWYRQSLGQGLEFLIYFQGNSAPDKSGLPSDRFSAERTGGSVSTLTIQRTQQEDSAVYLCASSLGDTRYEQYFGPGTRLTVT.

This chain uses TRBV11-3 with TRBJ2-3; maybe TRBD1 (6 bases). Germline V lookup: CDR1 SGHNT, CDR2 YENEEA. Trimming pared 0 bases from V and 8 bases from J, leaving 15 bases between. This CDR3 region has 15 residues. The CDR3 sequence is CASSLDLAGVGTQYF. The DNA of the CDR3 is TGTGCCAGCAGCTTAGATCTGGCAGGGGTGGGTACGCAGTATTTT.

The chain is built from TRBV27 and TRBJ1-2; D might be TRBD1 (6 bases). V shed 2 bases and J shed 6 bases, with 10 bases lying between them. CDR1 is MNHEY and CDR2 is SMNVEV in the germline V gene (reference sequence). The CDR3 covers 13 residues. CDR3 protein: CASSLLQGDGYTF. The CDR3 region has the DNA TGTGCCAGCAGTTTACTACAGGGAGATGGCTACACCTTC.

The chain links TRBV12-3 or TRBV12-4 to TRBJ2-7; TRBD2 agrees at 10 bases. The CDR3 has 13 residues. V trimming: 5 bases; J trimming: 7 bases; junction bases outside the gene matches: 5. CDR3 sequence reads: CASSDQRGGEQYF. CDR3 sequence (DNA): TGTGCCAGCAGTGACCAGCGGGGGGGGGAGCAGTACTTC.